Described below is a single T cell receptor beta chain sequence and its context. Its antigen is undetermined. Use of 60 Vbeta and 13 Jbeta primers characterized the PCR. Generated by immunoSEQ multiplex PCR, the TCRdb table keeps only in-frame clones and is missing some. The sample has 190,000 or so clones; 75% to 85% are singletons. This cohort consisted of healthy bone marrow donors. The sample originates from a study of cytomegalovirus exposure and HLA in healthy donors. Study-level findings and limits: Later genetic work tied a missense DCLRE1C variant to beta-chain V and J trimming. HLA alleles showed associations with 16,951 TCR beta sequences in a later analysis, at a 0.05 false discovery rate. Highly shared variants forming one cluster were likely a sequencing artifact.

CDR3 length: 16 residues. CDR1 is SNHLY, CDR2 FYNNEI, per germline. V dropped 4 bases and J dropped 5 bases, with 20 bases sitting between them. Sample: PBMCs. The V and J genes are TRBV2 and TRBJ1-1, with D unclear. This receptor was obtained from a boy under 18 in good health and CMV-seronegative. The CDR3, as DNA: TGTGCCAGCAGTGCACGTGAGGCACGGGGAAGAACTGAAGCTTTCTTT. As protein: CASSAREARGRTEAFF.